These 22 T cell receptor beta chains were sequenced from one sample in a study of T cell clonality in common variable immunodeficiency. Study-level results: Reportedly, TCR beta sequences from common variable immunodeficiency showed fewer deletions and N-nucleotide insertions.

TCRdb's table, derived via immunoSEQ multiplex PCR, lists solely in-frame clones and lacks some. The sample is made up of tens of thousands of clones, none counted only once. Which antigens these TCRs recognize remains unknown. The specimen was peripheral blood mononuclear cells. These receptors came from a human donor with common variable immunodeficiency.

Ten or more counts support this clone. With the read ending 3 residues before the CDR3 end, the germline J gene is used to fill in that end. This rearrangement joins TRBV7-8 to TRBJ2-1; D unclear. Trimming removed 6 bases at V and 1 base at J, with 10 bases between. Germline V gene lookup returns CDR1 SGHVS and CDR2 FQNEAQ. The CDR3 spans 14 residues. The DNA read from the CDR3 is TGTGCCAGCAGTTACTTGACTTCCTACAATGAG. It yields the protein CASSYLTSYNE. The entire CDR3 is CASSYLTSYNEQFF.

A remark on this clone: The missing CDR3 end, 3 residues past where the read stops, is filled in from the germline J gene. This chain joins TRBV5-1 and TRBJ2-2, with D possibly TRBD1 on 6 matching bases. The CDR3 covers 16 residues. The germline V gene has CDR1 SGHRS and CDR2 YFSETQ. Trimming removed 4 bases from V and 0 bases from J, with 13 bases in between. The CDR3 bases that were read are TGCGCCAGCAGCCCTAGGACAGCTTCGAACACCGGGGAG. The encoded protein is CASSPRTASNTGE. The complete CDR3 reads CASSPRTASNTGELFF.

This clone was counted many times. The sequenced fragment ends 3 residues before the CDR3 boundary, so the rest is inferred from the germline J gene. V and J are TRBV5-1 and TRBJ2-7; TRBD1 might be the D (6 bases). The ends were cut back, 4 bases at V and 2 bases at J, with 13 bases in the middle. This CDR3 contains 14 residues. Germline CDR1 reads SGHRS; CDR2 reads YFSETQ. CDR3 residues: CASSIHDRTYEQYF. The CDR3 DNA, read in part, is TGCGCCAGCAGCATTCACGACAGGACCTACGAG.

This clone was seen many times. The CDR3 end lies 3 residues beyond the end of the read and is filled in from the germline J gene. The rearrangement joins TRBV2 to TRBJ1-1; a possible D gene is TRBD1 (6 bases). The CDR3 consists of 14 residues. V lost 9 bases to trimming and J lost 2 bases, with 16 bases between them. Germline V gives CDR1 SNHLY, CDR2 FYNNEI. The DNA read from the CDR3 is TGTGCCAGAAAATCAGGGGAGCCCAACACTGAA. Translated: CARKSGEPNTE. The complete CDR3 protein is CARKSGEPNTEAFF.

This clone was seen ten or more times. The CDR3 bases that were read are TGTGCCAGTTCTCCGCGGGCGGCTCGGGAGACC. Its translation is CASSPRAARET. The whole CDR3 protein is CASSPRAARETQYF. V gene TRBV6-2 or TRBV6-3 combines with J gene TRBJ2-5, with D possibly being TRBD2 (5 bases). The CDR3 is cut off 3 residues early in the read; its end comes from the germline J gene. From germline, CDR1 is MNHEY and CDR2 SVGEGT. The ends were cut back, 9 bases at V and 5 bases at J, with 19 bases in the middle. CDR3 length: 14 residues.

This clone showed up many times. The missing CDR3 end, 3 residues past where the read stops, is filled in from the germline J gene. V is TRBV5-1 and J is TRBJ2-5, with 15 bases matching TRBD2. The germline V gene encodes CDR1 SGHRS and CDR2 YFSETQ. V lost 5 bases and J lost 2; bases outside the gene matches: 4. CDR3 length: 16 residues. Incomplete CDR3 DNA: TGCGCCAGCAGGGATGGACTAGCGGGGGGGCAAGAGACC. This codes for CASRDGLAGGQET. The full CDR3 protein is CASRDGLAGGQETQYF.

There are many counts of this clone. The DNA ends 3 residues before the CDR3 does, and the rest of the CDR3 is filled in from the germline J gene. The chain combines TRBV7-8 with TRBJ1-1, with D possibly TRBD1 on 6 matching bases. Germline values: CDR1 SGHVS, CDR2 FQNEAQ. This CDR3 is 17 amino acids long. V was cut by 6 bases and J by 0 bases, with 20 bases left in between. The covered CDR3 bases are TGTGCCAGCAGAAACTCATATCAACAGGGCGTGAACACTGAA. This sequence encodes CASRNSYQQGVNTE. Given in full, the CDR3 is CASRNSYQQGVNTEAFF.

This clone has ten or more counts. The read halts 3 residues ahead of the CDR3 end, with the missing end drawn from the germline J gene. The chain joins TRBV6-2 or TRBV6-3 to TRBJ2-7, with D possibly being TRBD1 (6 bases). The V gene lost 6 bases and the J gene lost 6 bases, with 18 bases spanning the gap. CDR3 length: 14 amino acids. Germline loops: CDR1 MNHEY, CDR2 SVGEGT. CDR3 amino acids: CASRKGQGLGEQYF. The DNA read from the CDR3 is TGTGCCAGCAGAAAGGGGCAGGGGCTGGGCGAG.

This clone was seen ten or more times. With the read ending 3 residues before the CDR3 end, the germline J gene is used to fill in that end. This chain links TRBV29-1 with TRBJ2-2; a weak D match, TRBD2 (6 bases). Trimming took off 0 bases at V and 1 base at J, with 9 bases between the two ends. Germline V lookup: CDR1 SQVTM, CDR2 ANQGSEA. The CDR3 contains 15 residues. The CDR3 reads CSVEEISGNTGELFF. The DNA read from the CDR3 is TGCAGCGTTGAAGAAATTAGCGGGAACACCGGGGAG.

On this clone: The read terminates 3 residues ahead of where the CDR3 ends, so the germline J gene completes it. The chain carries TRBV19 and TRBJ1-2; D perhaps matches TRBD1 (5 bases). CDR1 is LNHDA and CDR2 is SQIVND in the germline V gene (reference sequence). The CDR3 is 15 residues long. V lost 4 bases and J lost 2, with 14 bases in between. The CDR3 loop is CASSTPGHHNYGYTF. The CDR3 bases that were read are TGTGCCAGTAGTACCCCCGGACATCACAACTATGGC.

This clone has at least ten counts. Read sequence stops 3 residues before the CDR3 end, and the germline J gene provides the missing end. The V call is TRBV19, the J call TRBJ2-1, with D possibly being TRBD1 (6 bases). This CDR3 has 16 amino acids. Germline CDR1 LNHDA, CDR2 SQIVND (reference sequence). V gave up 7 bases and J gave up 3 bases, with 19 bases separating them. The CDR3: CASTSRAGDIYNEQFF. The covered CDR3 bases are TGTGCCAGTACCTCCAGAGCAGGGGACATCTACAATGAG.

This clone was seen many times. The read gets to within 3 residues of the CDR3 end, and the germline J gene fills in the rest. Other DNA sequences in the sample encode the same CDR3. The chain is built from TRBV7-6 and TRBJ2-3, with 9 positions matching TRBD1. This CDR3 spans 15 amino acids. CDR1 and CDR2 from the germline V gene are SGHVS and FNYEAQ. The J segment lost 7 bases and the V segment lost 5 bases, leaving 10 bases of the junction unmatched. CDR3 DNA (partial): TGTGCCAGCAGCCCCCAGGCGGGACAGGGTCATACG. Translation: CASSPQAGQGHT. The whole CDR3 reads CASSPQAGQGHTQYF.

This clone was picked up many times. The read finishes 3 residues shy of the CDR3 end, and the germline J gene is used to complete it. This chain links TRBV2 with TRBJ2-4, with no clear D. The germline gives CDR1 SNHLY, CDR2 FYNNEI. The CDR3 contains 14 residues. V lost 2 bases to trimming and J lost 7 bases, with 12 bases between them. CDR3 in amino acids: CASSEQASRNIQYF. The DNA read from the CDR3 is TGTGCCAGCAGTGAACAGGCCAGCCGGAACATT.

In this sample, this clone turned up a few times. The CDR3 end lies 3 residues beyond the end of the read and is filled in from the germline J gene. Other DNA sequences in this specimen translate into the identical CDR3. The chain couples TRBV2 to TRBJ1-2; a possible D gene is TRBD1 (5 bases). V shed 3 bases and J shed 5 bases, with 10 bases lying between them. The CDR3 extends over 13 amino acids. Germline V gene lookup returns CDR1 SNHLY and CDR2 FYNNEI. The CDR3 here is CASSDQGLYGYTF. CDR3 bases read: TGTGCCAGCAGTGATCAGGGTCTTTATGGC.

This clone occurred many times. Read sequence stops 3 residues before the CDR3 end, and the germline J gene provides the missing end. The rearrangement uses TRBV7-2 and TRBJ2-7; 7 positions match TRBD2. J lost 5 bases, V lost 1 base, and 2 bases had no gene match. The CDR3 totals 13 residues. Looked up from germline, CDR1 is SGHTA and CDR2 is FQGNSA. The CDR3 region is CASSLVSGDEQYF. The sequenced CDR3 bases are TGTGCCAGCAGCTTAGTGAGCGGGGACGAG.

This clone was seen at least ten times. The sequenced fragment ends 3 residues before the CDR3 boundary, so the rest is inferred from the germline J gene. The chain joins TRBV19 to TRBJ2-7, with TRBD2 matching 8 bases. V was clipped by 1 base and J by 4 bases; unmatched bases: 12. The CDR3 consists of 17 residues. Per the germline V gene, CDR1 is LNHDA and CDR2 is SQIVND (reference sequence). The CDR3 spells CASSIAGGALTPYEQYF. CDR3 DNA, as far as it was read: TGTGCCAGTAGTATAGCCGGGGGGGCGCTGACCCCGTACGAG.

This clone was observed at least ten times. This CDR3 reads CASSEQVNTEAFF. CDR3 bases read: TGTGCCAGCAGTGAACAGGTGAACACTGAA. The chain employs TRBV6-1 and TRBJ1-1, with D hard to call. The read is 3 residues too short to cover the CDR3 end, so that end is filled in from the germline J gene. Germline CDR1 and CDR2: MNHNS and SASEGT. V gave up 2 bases and J gave up 0 bases, with 4 bases separating them. This CDR3 is built from 13 residues.

There are many counts of this clone. Mismatch with germline at one junction end may stem from a read error. The observed sequence ends 3 residues before the CDR3 terminus, with the missing tail filled in from the germline J gene. V gene TRBV4-2 combines with J gene TRBJ1-5; D remains ambiguous. Germline-derived CDR1 and CDR2 are LGHNA and YNFKEQ. This CDR3 contains 14 residues. The CDR3 bases that were read are TGCGCCAGCAGCCAAGAGCGGTCTATTCGGCCC. Residues: CASSQERSIRP. The full CDR3 protein is CASSQERSIRPQHF.

This clone occurred many times. Partial CDR3 DNA: TGCGCCAGCAGCCAAGACGCTAGCGGGGCTAGCAGTACG. Translated: CASSQDASGASST. The CDR3 in full is CASSQDASGASSTQYF. The gene calls are TRBV4-1 and TRBJ2-3, with 9 bases aligning to TRBD2. The read stops 3 residues short of the end of the CDR3; the missing end is completed from the germline J gene. The CDR3 spans 16 residues. V dropped 0 bases and J dropped 8; count of bases not matched to a gene: 9. CDR1 and CDR2 from the germline V gene are MGHRA and YSYEKL.

This clone was counted ten times or more. The missing CDR3 end, 3 residues past where the read stops, is filled in from the germline J gene. The chain has TRBV29-1 and TRBJ2-7; D is perhaps TRBD1 (6 bases). This CDR3 is built from 13 residues. V was trimmed by 4 bases and J by 0 bases, leaving 10 bases between them. Germline V lookup: CDR1 SQVTM, CDR2 ANQGSEA. The CDR3 here is CSVGRDTSYEQYF. The covered CDR3 bases are TGCAGCGTTGGAAGGGACACCTCCTACGAG.

In this sample, this clone turned up many times. The read is 3 residues too short to cover the CDR3 end, so that end is filled in from the germline J gene. The chain has TRBV5-5 and TRBJ2-2, with TRBD1 as a possible D gene (6 bases). Germline V gene sequence: CDR1 SGHKS, CDR2 YYEKEE (reference sequence). V lost 4 bases, J lost 5 bases, and 9 bases lay in between. There are 13 residues in the CDR3. CDR3 sequence reads: CASSERGTGELFF. The DNA read from the CDR3 is TGTGCCAGCAGCGAAAGGGGGACCGGGGAG.

This clone was detected ten times or more. The read terminates 3 residues ahead of where the CDR3 ends, so the germline J gene completes it. V gene TRBV18 combines with J gene TRBJ2-1, with TRBD2 matching over 7 bases. The CDR3 runs to 13 residues. V was clipped by 5 bases and J by 5 bases; unmatched bases: 3. CDR1 KGHSH and CDR2 LQKENI come from the germline V gene. The part of the CDR3 DNA that was read is TGTGCCAGCTCAGGAAGCGGGAACAATGAG. Its protein is CASSGSGNNE. The entire CDR3 is CASSGSGNNEQFF.